This TCR beta chain was documented in a study of blood T cells in healthy people across ages. For the second PCR, which ran for about 7 to 12 cycles, a sample-barcoded 5' primer and a J-beta primer mix were used. A template-switch adaptor containing 12 random nucleotides labeled each cDNA molecule. No fewer than 3 million CDR3-containing paired-end reads came from each sample. One entry per CDR3 protein results from TCRdb running MiXCR on the 5' RACE reads. The table lists approximately 1,700,000 distinct CDR3 sequences, approximately 40% of them singletons, with roughly 23% in the top ten. Total RNA, at least 6 micrograms per sample, came from PBMCs. Sequenced sample: blood. The clonotype was recovered from a human donor in good health.

Here the CDR3 reads CASGLHSTEAFF. In nucleotides, the CDR3 is TGTGCCAGCGGACTTCATAGCACTGAAGCTTTCTTT. The J gene is TRBJ1-1, the V gene TRBV14; D remains ambiguous. Germline CDR1 reads SGHDN; CDR2 reads FVKESK. Trimming took off 8 bases at V and 4 bases at J, with 11 bases between the two ends. This CDR3 is built from 12 residues.